Described below is a single T cell receptor beta chain sequence and its context. Authors' data handling: Estimated nucleated cell counts came from reference gene primer amplification. Using immunoSEQ multiplex PCR, the repertoire was profiled, and TCRdb retains in-frame clones only, with some absent. V, J and clone size derive from that table, while D and trimming were established from the DNA sequence. The sample records some 260,000 clones, roughly 87% being singletons. This record belongs to a study of blood T cell repertoires in COVID-19. On the study more broadly: T cells, B-cell-depleted T cells, or PBMCs supplied cDNA or gDNA.

J lost 6 bases, V lost 6 bases, and 10 bases had no gene match. Per the germline V gene, CDR1 is MNHEY and CDR2 is SVGAGI. The CDR3 spans 15 residues. This chain links TRBV6-5 with TRBJ2-1, with 8 bases matching TRBD1. This receptor was taken from a woman aged 25 to 39 with acute or convalescent COVID-19. The specimen was peripheral blood. CDR3 sequence reads: CASRPGTGFPNEQFF. DNA for the CDR3: TGTGCCAGCAGACCCGGGACAGGCTTCCCCAATGAGCAGTTCTTC.